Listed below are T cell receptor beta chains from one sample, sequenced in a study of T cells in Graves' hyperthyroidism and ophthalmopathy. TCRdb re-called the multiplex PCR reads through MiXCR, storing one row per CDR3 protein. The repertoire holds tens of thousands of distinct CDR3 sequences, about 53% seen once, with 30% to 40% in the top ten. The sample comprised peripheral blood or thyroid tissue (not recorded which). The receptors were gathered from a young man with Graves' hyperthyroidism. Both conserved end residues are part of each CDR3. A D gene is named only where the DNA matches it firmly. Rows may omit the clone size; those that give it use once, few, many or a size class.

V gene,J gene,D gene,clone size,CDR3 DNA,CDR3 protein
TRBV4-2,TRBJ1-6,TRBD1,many,TGTGCCAGCAGCCAAGGTCGTCAGGGGGGATCACCCCTCCACTTT,CASSQGRQGGSPLHF
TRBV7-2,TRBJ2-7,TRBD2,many,TGTGCCAGCTCACCCTCCGGGAGGGGTCCCTACGAGCAGTACTTC,CASSPSGRGPYEQYF
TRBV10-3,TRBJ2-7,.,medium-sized,TGTGCCATCATGGGGAACTACGAGCAGTACTTC,CAIMGNYEQYF
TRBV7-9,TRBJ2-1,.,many,TGTGCCAGCAGCTTGACGCTAGACAATGAGCAGTTCTTC,CASSLTLDNEQFF
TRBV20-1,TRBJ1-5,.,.,TGCAGTGCTAGTCTCGGCAGCGTAGACGGTTATCAGCCCCAGCATTTT,CSASLGSVDGYQPQHF
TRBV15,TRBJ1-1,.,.,TGTGCCACCAGCAGAGATGAGTTGGTCTTAACTGAAGCTTTCTTT,CATSRDELVLTEAFF
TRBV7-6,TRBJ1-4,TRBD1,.,TGTGCCAGCAGCCTGAACAGGGGTGGTGAAAAACTGTTTTTT,CASSLNRGGEKLFF
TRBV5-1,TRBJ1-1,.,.,TGCGCCAGCAGCCTGCTGGGCGCGAACACTGAAGCTTTCTTT,CASSLLGANTEAFF
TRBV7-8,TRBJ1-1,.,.,TGTGCCAGCAGCTATCCGGGACTCAATGAAGCTTTCTTT,CASSYPGLNEAFF
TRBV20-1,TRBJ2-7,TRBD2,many,TGCAGTGCTACCCCTAGCGGGGGATTTTACGAGCAGTACTTC,CSATPSGGFYEQYF
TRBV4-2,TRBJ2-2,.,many,TGTGCCAGCAGCCAAGGGAGGGGGCTAGCGACGAACACCGGGGAGCTGTTTTTT,CASSQGRGLATNTGELFF
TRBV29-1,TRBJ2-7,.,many,TGCAGCGTATGGACGGGACCGAGCGACTACGAGCAGTACTTC,CSVWTGPSDYEQYF
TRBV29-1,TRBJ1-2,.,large,TGCAGCGTTGTCGGGGGGAACTATGGCTACACCTTC,CSVVGGNYGYTF
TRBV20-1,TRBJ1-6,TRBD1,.,TGCAGTGCTAGAGTACAGGGACAGGGAAAATCACCCCTCCACTTT,CSARVQGQGKSPLHF
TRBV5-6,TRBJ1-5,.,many,TGTGCCAGCAGCTTGGGGTATGACAATCAGCCCCAGCATTTT,CASSLGYDNQPQHF
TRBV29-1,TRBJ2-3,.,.,TGCAGCGTTGAAACAGGGTTGGGCACAGATACGCAGTATTTT,CSVETGLGTDTQYF
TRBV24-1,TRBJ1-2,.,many,TGTGCCACCAGTGACAGTGACAGCGCCGGAAGCTATGGCTACGCCTTC,CATSDSDSAGSYGYAF
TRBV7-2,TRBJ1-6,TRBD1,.,TGTGCCAGCAGCTTGTATTTCGTCACAGGGGCTCATTCACCCCTCCACTTT,CASSLYFVTGAHSPLHF
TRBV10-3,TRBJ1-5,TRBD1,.,TGTGCCATCGGGGGACAGGGCGGTCAGCCCCAGCATTTT,CAIGGQGGQPQHF
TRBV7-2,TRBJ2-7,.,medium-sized,TGTGCCAGCAGCTTCACCGGCTACGAGCAGTACTTC,CASSFTGYEQYF
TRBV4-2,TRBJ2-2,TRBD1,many,TGTGCCAGCAGCCATGTCGGGCAGGGGGCTGTTACCGGGGAGCTGTTTTTT,CASSHVGQGAVTGELFF
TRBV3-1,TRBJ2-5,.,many,TGTGCCAGCAGTCGATTCCGGGACGGTCAACAAGAGACCCAGTACTTC,CASSRFRDGQQETQYF
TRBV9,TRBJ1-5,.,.,TGCGCCAGCAGCGCAAGCGGGGGCTCGGGTCAGCCCCAGCATTTT,CASSASGGSGQPQHF
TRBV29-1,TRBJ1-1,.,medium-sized,TGCAGCGTTTTGGACACTGAAGCTTTCTTT,CSVLDTEAFF
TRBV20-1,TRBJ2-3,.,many,TGCAGTGCTAGCCTAGGCCGGCCCACAGATACGCAGTATTTT,CSASLGRPTDTQYF
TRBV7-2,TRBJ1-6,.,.,TGTGCCAGCAGCTCCCTGCAGGGAGATTCACCCCTCCACTTT,CASSSLQGDSPLHF
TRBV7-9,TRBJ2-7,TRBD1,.,TGTGCCAGCAGCTTAGGGACAGGGGGCCTCTACGAGCAGTACTTC,CASSLGTGGLYEQYF
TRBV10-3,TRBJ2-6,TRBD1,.,TGTGCCATCAGTTCGGGACAGGGTTCGGCTGGGGCCAACGTCCTGACTTTC,CAISSGQGSAGANVLTF
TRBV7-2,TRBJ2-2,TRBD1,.,TGTGCCAGCAGATGGGACAGGGGGCGCAGCACCGGGGAGCTGTTTTTT,CASRWDRGRSTGELFF
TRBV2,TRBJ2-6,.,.,TGTGCCAGTAACAGGGATGCCTCTGGGGCCGACGTCCTGACTTTC,CASNRDASGADVLTF
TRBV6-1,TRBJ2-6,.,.,TGTGCCAGCAGCCCAGGTGCTCAGGCCAACGTCCTGACTTTC,CASSPGAQANVLTF
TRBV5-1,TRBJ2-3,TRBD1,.,TGCGCCAGCAAAAGGGACAGCAAATACACAGGTACGCAGTATTTC,CASKRDSKYTGTQYF
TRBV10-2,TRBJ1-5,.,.,TGCGCCAGCAGTCGGGACTCGTTGAATCAGCCCCAGCATTTT,CASSRDSLNQPQHF
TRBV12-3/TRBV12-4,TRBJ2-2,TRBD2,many,TGTGCCAGCAGTTTAGAAGTCCAGCGGGGATACACCGGGGAGCTGTTTTTT,CASSLEVQRGYTGELFF
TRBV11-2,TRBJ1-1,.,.,TGTGCCAGCAGCACCCGGCTCATGAACACTGAAGCTTTCTTT,CASSTRLMNTEAFF
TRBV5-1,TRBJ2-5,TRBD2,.,TGCGCCAGCAGCTCAGGACTAGCGGGGGGGCAGGAGACCCAGTACTTC,CASSSGLAGGQETQYF
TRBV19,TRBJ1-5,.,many,TGTGCCAGTAGTACGACGGGAGGGAGCTTTAGCAATCAGCCCCAGCATTTT,CASSTTGGSFSNQPQHF
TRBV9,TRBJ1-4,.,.,TGTGCCAGCGGGAAGGCGGGGGATCGTGAAAAACTGTTTTTT,CASGKAGDREKLFF
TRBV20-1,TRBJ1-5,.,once,TGCAGTGCTAGAGTTGGAGGGACGGGTGGCAGGTCTCAGCCCCAGCATTTT,CSARVGGTGGRSQPQHF
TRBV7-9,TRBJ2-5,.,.,TGTGCCAGCAGCTTACAGCAAGAGACCCAGTACTTC,CASSLQQETQYF
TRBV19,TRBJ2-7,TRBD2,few,TGTGCCAGTAGTATCTCCGGGACTAGCGACTACGAGCAGTACTTC,CASSISGTSDYEQYF
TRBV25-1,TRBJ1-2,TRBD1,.,TGTGCCAGCCCAACTCGGACAGGAGGTATAAGCGGCTACACCTTC,CASPTRTGGISGYTF
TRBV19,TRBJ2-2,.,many,TGTGCCAGTAGTATAGAGGAAAACTTGAACACCGGGGAGCTGTTTTTT,CASSIEENLNTGELFF
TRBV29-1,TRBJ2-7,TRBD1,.,TGCAGCGTTTCGGGACAGGACTACGAGCAGTACTTC,CSVSGQDYEQYF
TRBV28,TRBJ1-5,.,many,TGTGCCAGCAGTTTCGGAGCCAGGAATAGTCAGCCCCAGCATTTT,CASSFGARNSQPQHF
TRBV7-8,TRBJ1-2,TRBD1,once,TGTGCCAGCAGCAGTCTGCGGACAGGGTCGGACTACACCTTC,CASSSLRTGSDYTF
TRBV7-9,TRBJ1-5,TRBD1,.,TGTGCCAGCAGCGCGAAGCGACAGGGACAGGGTCAGCCCCAGCATTTT,CASSAKRQGQGQPQHF
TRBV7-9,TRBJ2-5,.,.,TGTGCCGGCAGCTTAGAAAGGGTTGAGCAGTACTTC,CAGSLERVEQYF
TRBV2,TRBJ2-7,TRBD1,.,TGTGCCAGCAGCGGCAGGACAGGGGCCGGGCAGTACTTC,CASSGRTGAGQYF